This T cell receptor beta chain was recovered during a study of graft-versus-host responses after intestinal transplantation. To note about this clone: Its antigen is undetermined. Other DNA sequences in this sample translate to the same CDR3.

Regarding the study as a whole: There were GvH clones found in recipient marrow, and some of them appeared first in ileum or blood.

Graft tissue was processed to release intraepithelial and lamina propria lymphocytes. This table comes from immunoSEQ multiplex PCR, and its TCRdb copy is limited to in-frame clones, with some not included. The sample lists over 7,500 clones, 60% to 85% occurring once. Trimming at V came to 8 bases and at J to 2 bases, leaving 3 bases not matched to a gene. CDR1 is LNHDA and CDR2 is SQIVND in the germline V gene (reference sequence). This CDR3 is built from 14 residues. This chain connects TRBV19 to TRBJ2-2; 9 bases align to TRBD1. Source: ileum tissue, taken less than 480 days after intestinal transplantation. This clonotype originated in a human patient who received an intestinal transplant, so some T cells may come from the graft donor. Here the CDR3 reads CASRTGVNTGELFF. CDR3 nucleotide sequence: TGTGCCAGTCGGACAGGGGTCAACACCGGGGAGCTGTTTTTT.